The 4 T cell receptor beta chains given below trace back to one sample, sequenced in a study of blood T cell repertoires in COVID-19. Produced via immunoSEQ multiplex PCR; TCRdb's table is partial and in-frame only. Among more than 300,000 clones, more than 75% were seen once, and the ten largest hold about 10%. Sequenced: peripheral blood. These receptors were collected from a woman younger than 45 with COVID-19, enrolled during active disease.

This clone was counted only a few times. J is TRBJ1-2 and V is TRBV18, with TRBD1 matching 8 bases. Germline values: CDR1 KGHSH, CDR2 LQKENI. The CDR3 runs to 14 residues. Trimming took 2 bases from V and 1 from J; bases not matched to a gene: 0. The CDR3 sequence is CASSPDRGNYGYTF. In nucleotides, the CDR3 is TGTGCCAGCTCACCAGACAGGGGTAACTATGGCTACACCTTC. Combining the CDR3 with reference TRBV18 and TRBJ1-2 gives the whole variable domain NAGVMQNPRHLVRRRGQEARLRCSPMKGHSHVYWYRQLPEEGLKFMVYLQKENIIDESGMPKERFSAEFPKEGPSILRIQQVVRGDSAAYFCASSPDRGNYGYTFGSGTRLTVV.

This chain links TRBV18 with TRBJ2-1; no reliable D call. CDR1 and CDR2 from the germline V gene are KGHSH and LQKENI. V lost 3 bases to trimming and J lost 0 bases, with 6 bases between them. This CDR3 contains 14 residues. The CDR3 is CASSPSSSYNEQFF. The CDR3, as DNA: TGTGCCAGCTCACCCTCTAGCTCCTACAATGAGCAGTTCTTC.

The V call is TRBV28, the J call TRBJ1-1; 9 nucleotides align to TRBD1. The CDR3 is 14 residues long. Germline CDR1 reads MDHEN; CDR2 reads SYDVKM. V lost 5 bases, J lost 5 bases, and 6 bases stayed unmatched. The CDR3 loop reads CASSLQGARTEAFF. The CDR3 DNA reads TGTGCCAGCAGTCTACAGGGGGCGCGGACTGAAGCTTTCTTT.

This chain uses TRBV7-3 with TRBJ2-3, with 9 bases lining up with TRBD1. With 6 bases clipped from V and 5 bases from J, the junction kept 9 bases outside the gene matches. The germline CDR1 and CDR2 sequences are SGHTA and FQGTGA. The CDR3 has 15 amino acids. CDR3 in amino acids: CASRANTGGGDTQYF. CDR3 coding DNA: TGTGCCAGCAGGGCTAACACAGGGGGCGGAGATACGCAGTATTTT. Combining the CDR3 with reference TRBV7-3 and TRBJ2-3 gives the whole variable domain GAGVSQTPSNKVTEKGKYVELRCDPISGHTALYWYRQSLGQGPEFLIYFQGTGAADDSGLPNDRFFAVRPEGSVSTLKIQRTERGDSAVYLCASRANTGGGDTQYFGPGTRLTVL.